Listed here are 8 T cell receptor beta chains from one sample, sequenced in a study of Ad26.COV2.S vaccination and SARS-CoV-2 variants. The treatment is: about 20 received Ad26.COV2.S at low or high dose, single or two shots; 5 received placebo; per-sample allocation not given. Collection of samples fell on day 63 after the first vaccine or placebo injection. Clones were read by immunoSEQ multiplex PCR, and TCRdb kept only the in-frame ones, dropping some. The sample contains around 270,000 clones, about 83% of which appear only once. The sample was peripheral blood, taken in a trial of Ad26.COV2.S vaccine versus placebo. The receptor source for this set is a person aged 18-65 years who received the Ad26.COV2.S COVID-19 vaccine or a placebo.

The J gene is TRBJ2-5, the V gene TRBV6-2 or TRBV6-3; 7 positions match TRBD2. CDR1 is MNHEY, CDR2 SVGEGT, per germline. The CDR3 totals 15 residues. The V and J ends lost 0 bases and 5 bases, in that order; junction bases with no gene match: 6. CDR3 loop: CASSYSSAGRETQYF. CDR3 nucleotide sequence: TGTGCCAGCAGTTACTCGTCCGCCGGGAGGGAGACCCAGTACTTC.

V usage is TRBV4-1 and J usage is TRBJ2-2; D remains ambiguous. V gave up 3 bases and J gave up 0 bases, with 5 bases separating them. The CDR3 contains 14 residues. Looked up from germline, CDR1 is MGHRA and CDR2 is YSYEKL. The CDR3 DNA follows: TGCGCCAGCAGCCATAGGACGAACACCGGGGAGCTGTTTTTT. This gives the protein CASSHRTNTGELFF.

This clone was observed a few times. This chain uses TRBV3-1 (or the pseudogene TRBV3-2) with TRBJ2-7; D possibly corresponds to TRBD1 (6 bases). The CDR3 length is 12 residues. The ends were cut back, 4 bases at V and 9 bases at J, with 13 bases in the middle. Germline V gene data show CDR1 as LGHDT and CDR2 as YNNKEL (reference sequence). This CDR3 is CASSPDREGQYV. For the CDR3, the DNA is TGTGCCAGCAGCCCGGACAGAGAAGGGCAGTACGTC.

The rearrangement links TRBV4-2 to TRBJ1-2, with 8 bases that match TRBD1. J lost 8 bases, V lost 4 bases, and 6 bases had no gene match. Per germline, CDR1 LGHNA and CDR2 YNFKEQ. The CDR3 runs to 13 residues. The CDR3 DNA sequence: TGTGCCAGCAGCCGGGACAGGTTAGACGGCTACACCTTC. Protein sequence: CASSRDRLDGYTF.

This chain connects TRBV9 to TRBJ2-5, with unresolved D. In germline, CDR1 is SGDLS, CDR2 YYNGEE. This CDR3 is 13 amino acids long. V gave up 4 bases and J gave up 5 bases, with 12 bases separating them. The CDR3 spells CASSSNGRETQYF. CDR3 bases: TGTGCCAGCAGCTCCAATGGGCGGGAGACCCAGTACTTC.

This clone was seen once. The chain carries TRBV3-1 (or the pseudogene TRBV3-2) and TRBJ1-1; D uncertain. Germline V gene sequence: CDR1 LGHDT, CDR2 YNNKEL (reference sequence). The CDR3 covers 14 residues. Between the trimmed V and J ends, which lost 0 bases and 10 bases, there was a span of 15 bases. The CDR3: CASSQDPGRPGAFF. The CDR3 DNA is TGTGCCAGCAGCCAAGATCCCGGGAGGCCCGGAGCTTTCTTT.

This clone was picked up a small number of times. This rearrangement joins TRBV9 to TRBJ2-7; D is ambiguous. V was shortened by 1 base and J by 6 bases, with 11 bases between the two germline ends. The CDR3 is made up of 13 amino acids. The germline V gene has CDR1 SGDLS and CDR2 YYNGEE. CDR3 nucleotides: TGTGCCAGCAGCGTAAGGCCCCAAGGCGAGCAGTACTTC. This gives the protein CASSVRPQGEQYF.

This rearrangement joins TRBV19 to TRBJ1-2; the D gene is possibly TRBD1 (5 bases). The ends were cut back, 1 base at V and 4 bases at J, with 10 bases in the middle. Germline values: CDR1 LNHDA, CDR2 SQIVND (reference sequence). The CDR3 has 14 amino acids. CDR3 in DNA: TGTGCCAGTAGTATAGGGGACCCTGGCTATGGCTACACCTTC. Amino acid sequence: CASSIGDPGYGYTF.